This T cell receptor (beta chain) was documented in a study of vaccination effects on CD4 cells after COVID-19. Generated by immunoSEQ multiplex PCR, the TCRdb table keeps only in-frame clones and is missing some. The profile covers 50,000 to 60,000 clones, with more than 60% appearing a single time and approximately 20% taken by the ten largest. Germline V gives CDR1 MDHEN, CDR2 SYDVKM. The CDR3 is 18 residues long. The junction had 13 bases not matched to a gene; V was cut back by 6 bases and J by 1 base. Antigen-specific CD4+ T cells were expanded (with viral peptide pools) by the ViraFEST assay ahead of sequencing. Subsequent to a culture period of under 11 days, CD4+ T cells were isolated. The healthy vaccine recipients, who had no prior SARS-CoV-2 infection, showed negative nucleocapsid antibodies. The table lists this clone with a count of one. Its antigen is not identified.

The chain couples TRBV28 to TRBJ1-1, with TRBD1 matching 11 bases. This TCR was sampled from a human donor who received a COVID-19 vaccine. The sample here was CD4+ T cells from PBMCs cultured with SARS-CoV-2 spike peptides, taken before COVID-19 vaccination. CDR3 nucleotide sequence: TGTGCCAGCAGCTCGGGGTATTGGACAGGGGGCAGGAACACTGAAGCTTTCTTT. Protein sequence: CASSSGYWTGGRNTEAFF.